The TCR beta chain under discussion was sequenced for a study of neurological immune-mediated disorders. General study points: The most TCR clonal expansion was seen in HTLV-1-associated myelopathy, and the least was seen in multiple sclerosis, which fell below healthy controls.

Described time point: longitudinal time-point 3. The unsorted libraries were made from 2 million PBMCs kept at -80 C. Trimming removed 2 bases at V and 0 bases at J, with 6 bases between. This CDR3 region has 14 residues. The germline CDR1 and CDR2 sequences are KGHSH and LQKENI. This clonotype appeared many times. Its antigen is as yet unknown. Synthesis of cDNA used 5'RACE (with 10-nucleotide random UMIs). TCRdb itself ran the 5' RACE reads through MiXCR, one entry per CDR3 protein. The top ten clones hold about 3% of a sample with around 97,000 distinct CDR3 sequences, 11% of them seen once. J is TRBJ2-3 and V is TRBV18; D unclear. Sequencing used PBMCs. This clonotype was sampled from a female donor with HTLV-1-associated myelopathy (HAM/TSP). CDR3 region: CASSPVGSTDTQYF. The CDR3 bases are TGTGCCAGCTCACCAGTGGGCAGCACAGATACGCAGTATTTT.